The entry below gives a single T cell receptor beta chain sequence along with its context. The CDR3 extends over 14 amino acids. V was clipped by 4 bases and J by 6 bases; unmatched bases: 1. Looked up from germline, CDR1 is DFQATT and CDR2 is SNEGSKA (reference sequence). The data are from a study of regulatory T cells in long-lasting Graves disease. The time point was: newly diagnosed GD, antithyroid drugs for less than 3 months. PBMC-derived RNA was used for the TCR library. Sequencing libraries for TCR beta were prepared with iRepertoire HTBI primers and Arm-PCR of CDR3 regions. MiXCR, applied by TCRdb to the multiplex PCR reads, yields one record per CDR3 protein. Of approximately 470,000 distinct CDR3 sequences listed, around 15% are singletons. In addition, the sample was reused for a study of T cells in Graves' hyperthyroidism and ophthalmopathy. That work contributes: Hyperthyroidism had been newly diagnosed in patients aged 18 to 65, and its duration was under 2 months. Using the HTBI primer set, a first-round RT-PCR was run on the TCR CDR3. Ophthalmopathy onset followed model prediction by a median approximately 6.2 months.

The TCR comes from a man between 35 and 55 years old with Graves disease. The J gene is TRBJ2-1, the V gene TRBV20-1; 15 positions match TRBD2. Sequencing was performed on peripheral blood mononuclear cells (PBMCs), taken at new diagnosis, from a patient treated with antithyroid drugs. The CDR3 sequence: CSATGLAGGNEQFF. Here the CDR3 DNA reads TGCAGTGCTACGGGACTAGCGGGAGGCAATGAGCAGTTCTTC.